Here is one T cell receptor beta chain with its context. No antigen is known for it. Per-base quality was not reported, and no clone a single base away is much larger than it. The trial excluded patients who had a history of autoimmune disease or who were on systemic immunosuppression. Peripheral blood for TCR sequencing was collected from all dose cohorts at baseline, on cycle 4 day 1, and on cycle 7 day 1. Samples came from an open-label, multicenter, first-in-human phase I dose-escalation trial of ivuxolimab. Adults with locally advanced or metastatic melanoma, renal cell carcinoma, hepatocellular carcinoma or head and neck squamous cell carcinoma were enrolled in the trial. Before TCR sequencing, CD4+ T cells and CD8+ T cells from peripheral blood were sorted into separate populations. For sequencing of the TCRbeta CDR3 region, genomic DNA was extracted from the sorted cells. The immunoSEQ Assay was used to sequence the TCRbeta CDR3 regions. The table comes from immuneACCESS by way of TCRdb, which keeps in-frame sequences with V and J called. Part of the clones is missing from these tables; in studies checked, under half for an unresolved V gene and the rest for unknown reasons. The sample includes about 60,000 clones, with 86% observed a single time. The ten biggest clones cover about 0.6% of the sample.

The sample is drawn from a study of OX40 agonist ivuxolimab in advanced cancers. Broadly, across the study: Ivuxolimab was an agonistic, fully human IgG2 monoclonal antibody directed against OX40 (CD134), a costimulatory receptor. Intravenous ivuxolimab was administered to patients every 2 weeks at six dose levels: 0.01, 0.1, 0.3, 1.5, 3 and 10 mg/kg. Of the approximately 50 patients in dose escalation, about 20 had hepatocellular carcinoma, some 15 had melanoma, 9 had renal cell carcinoma and 9 had head and neck cancer. The dose-escalation cohort was 82.7% male with a mean age of approximately 60 years, ranging from roughly 23 to 85. Patients were allowed to have had prior anti-PD-1, anti-PD-L1 or anti-CTLA-4 therapy, and around 40% of the dose-escalation patients had previously received checkpoint inhibitors. Partial responses were achieved by three dose-escalation patients, of whom one had hepatocellular carcinoma and two had cutaneous melanoma. Peripheral TCRbeta sequencing aimed to test whether ivuxolimab altered TCR sequence diversity and caused clonal T-cell expansion. The paper describes the monotherapy dose-escalation part (N = 52 patients) of the phase I trial of ivuxolimab. Overall results and qualifications from the work: Low levels of normalized T-cell clonal expansion were also seen in some nonresponding patients. After ivuxolimab, expanded clones were on average more numerous among CD8+ T cells than among CD4+ T cells. Which antigens the clonally expanded peripheral T cells were specific for was not determined. In partial responders in the 0.1-3.0 mg/kg groups, normalized peripheral clonal expansion was found to be among the lowest, especially among CD8+ T cells. At doses from 0.1 to 3.0 mg/kg, clonal expansion was seen in both CD4+ and CD8+ blood T cells between baseline and week 6.

V loses 7 bases of germline sequence and J loses 3 bases, and the interval between the two ends is 16 bases. From the germline V gene (reference sequence), CDR1 is LNHDA and CDR2 is SQIVND. The cysteine opens and the phenylalanine closes a CDR3 of 14 amino acids. The entry retains the CDR3 DNA only, 42 bases that are in frame from base 1. The sample here was CD4+ or CD8+ T cells sorted from blood, taken in a trial of the OX40 agonist ivuxolimab. The source of this sequence is an adult with an advanced solid tumor such as melanoma, head and neck, liver or kidney cancer. The chain was built from TRBV19 and TRBJ2-7; the D gene is perhaps TRBD1, from 5 matching bases. The DNA sequence follows: TGTGCCAGTAAGGGTCCAGGGCCCCTCTACGAGCAGTACTTC. This yields the protein CASKGPGPLYEQYF.